The 20 T cell receptor beta chains reported below all come from one sample, sequenced in a study of molecular identifiers for immune sequencing clone quantification. TCRdb reprocessed the PCR reads with MiXCR, giving one entry per CDR3 protein. Of 100,000 or so distinct CDR3 sequences in the sample, about 35% were seen once. The source material was naive CD8+ T cells from blood, with Jurkat cell RNA spiked in. Subset denoted: FACS-sorted CD8+CD4-CCR7+CD45RA+ naive T cells. These receptor sequences come from a human donor in good health. Some libraries in this study had Jurkat cell RNA spiked in.

With respect to this clonotype: A junction boundary mismatches the germline segment, possibly from a read error. The V gene is TRBV7-6, the J gene TRBJ1-5, with D uncertain. The CDR3 spans 14 residues. CDR1 and CDR2 (germline): SGHVS, FNYEAQ. This CDR3 is CASSLGGSNQLQHF. CDR3 bases: TGTGCCAGCAGCTTAGGGGGTAGCAATCAGCTCCAGCATTTT.

This clonotype showed up just a few times. The genes are TRBV27 and TRBJ2-7, with 7 nucleotides matching TRBD2. The CDR3 sequence is 15 residues long. V was clipped by 0 bases and J by 6 bases; unmatched bases: 8. Germline CDR1 is MNHEY and CDR2 is SMNVEV (reference sequence). The CDR3 DNA reads TGTGCCAGCAGTTTATCCCCTAGCGGCGGAGGCGAGCAGTACTTC. Its translation is CASSLSPSGGGEQYF.

Worth noting for this clonotype: Since no conserved phenylalanine or tryptophan closes the CDR3, a read error is the likely cause. This chain connects TRBV18 to TRBJ2-5; D tentatively fits TRBD1 or TRBD2 (7 bases each). The CDR3 has 15 residues. Germline assignment: CDR1 KGHSH and CDR2 LQKENI. The V end lost 2 bases, the J end lost 1 base, and 11 bases lay between the germline ends. As DNA, the CDR3 is TGTGCCAGCTCACCAAGCGGGACAGCCCAAGAGACCCAGTACATC. Amino acid sequence: CASSPSGTAQETQYI.

V gene TRBV11-2 combines with J gene TRBJ2-7; possibly TRBD1 for D (6 bases). V gave up 5 bases and J gave up 6 bases, with 17 bases separating them. Germline CDR1 reads SGHAT; CDR2 reads FQNNGV. This CDR3 has 14 amino acids. The DNA for the CDR3 is TGTGCCAGCAGCCCCCGGACAGTCCCCTGCGAGCAGTACTTC. Protein: CASSPRTVPCEQYF.

Points on this clonotype: Compared with germline, one end of the junction differs, possibly owing to a read error. V gene TRBV19 combines with J gene TRBJ1-3, with unresolved D. The germline V gene has CDR1 LNHDA and CDR2 SQIVND (reference sequence). The CDR3 spans 14 residues. CDR3 sequence: CASSIGASGNTIFF. In DNA, the CDR3 is TGTGCCAGTAGTATCGGCGCCTCTGGAAACACCATATTTTTT.

V and J are TRBV7-8 and TRBJ2-7; D call uncertain. The germline CDR1 and CDR2 sequences are SGHVS and FQNEAQ. Trimming took off 4 bases at V and 7 bases at J, with 8 bases between the two ends. The CDR3 totals 11 residues. The CDR3 region is CASSSAEEQYF. The CDR3 DNA reads TGTGCCAGCAGCTCAGCCGAAGAGCAGTACTTC.

As concerns this clonotype: One base away lies a much larger clone, so this may be a sequencing read error. The V gene is TRBV14, the J gene TRBJ1-2; a weak D match, TRBD1 (5 bases). CDR3 length equals 13 residues. The V gene's germline CDR1 is SGHDN and CDR2 FVKESK. Deletions cut 1 base from V and 10 bases from J, with 13 bases between. CDR3 DNA: TGTGCCAGCAGCCAAGGAAGACAGAGAGACTACACCTTC. Translating gives CASSQGRQRDYTF.

The rearrangement links TRBV11-3 to TRBJ2-3; 7 bases match TRBD2. This CDR3 is built from 15 residues. Germline CDR1 SGHNT, CDR2 YENEEA. The V segment lost 0 bases and the J segment 6 bases; nucleotides outside the gene matches: 6. The CDR3 spells CASSLDLRETDTQYF. CDR3 bases: TGTGCCAGCAGCTTAGATCTGCGGGAGACCGATACGCAGTATTTT.

This clonotype was picked up a small number of times. This chain connects TRBV28 to TRBJ2-1; 8 bases agree with TRBD2. The J segment lost 8 bases and the V segment lost 5 bases, leaving 14 bases of the junction unmatched. The CDR3 extends over 16 amino acids. CDR1 and CDR2 from the germline V gene are MDHEN and SYDVKM. In DNA form, the CDR3 reads TGTGCCAGCAGTCTACGACTGAGCGGGAGTTCCCATGAGCAGTTCTTC. It translates to CASSLRLSGSSHEQFF.

The V and J genes are TRBV20-1 and TRBJ1-1; D is undetermined. The CDR3 contains 14 residues. V lost 1 base to trimming and J lost 0 bases, with 9 bases between them. CDR1 is DFQATT and CDR2 is SNEGSKA in the germline V gene (reference sequence). The CDR3 loop reads CSARVLAVNTEAFF. Written as DNA, the CDR3 is TGCAGTGCTAGAGTCTTGGCGGTGAACACTGAAGCTTTCTTT.

Regarding this clonotype: A read error may produce the germline difference seen at one junction end. The J gene is TRBJ2-7, the V gene TRBV15; the match to TRBD1 covers 7 bases. This CDR3 has 15 residues. The germline V gene encodes CDR1 LNHNV and CDR2 YYDKDF (reference sequence). The CDR3 nucleotides read TGTGCCGCCAGCAGAGACAGGGAAGGGTCCTACGAGCAGTACTTC. Its translation is CAASRDREGSYEQYF.

This clonotype was picked up many times. The chain recombines TRBV7-9 with TRBJ2-3; D call uncertain. Trimming stripped 3 bases from V and 4 bases from J, with 11 bases between. CDR1 and CDR2 from the germline V gene are SEHNR and FQNEAQ (reference sequence). CDR3 length equals 14 residues. Written as DNA, the CDR3 is TGTGCCAGCAGCTTTGCCTTCTCATCAGATACGCAGTATTTT. Translating it yields CASSFAFSSDTQYF.

This clonotype came up many times. The chain couples TRBV29-1 to TRBJ2-2; D is undetermined. Trimming took off 6 bases at V and 4 bases at J, with 12 bases between the two ends. This CDR3 is 13 amino acids long. CDR1 and CDR2 (germline): SQVTM, ANQGSEA. CDR3 region: CSVDPAGTGELFF. The DNA of the CDR3 is TGCAGCGTGGACCCCGCCGGCACCGGGGAGCTGTTTTTT.

V is TRBV5-1 and J is TRBJ2-4, with 8 bases identical to TRBD2. The CDR3 has 16 amino acids. Germline V gene lookup returns CDR1 SGHRS and CDR2 YFSETQ. J lost 1 base, V lost 0 bases, and 3 bases had no gene match. The CDR3 loop is CASSLVPGGAKNIQYF. Here the CDR3 DNA reads TGCGCCAGCAGCTTGGTTCCGGGGGGGGCCAAAAACATTCAGTACTTC.

To note about this clonotype: An end of the junction differs from the germline gene, which may be a read error. The chain employs TRBV11-2 and TRBJ2-7, with 11 bases matching TRBD2. Germline V gives CDR1 SGHAT, CDR2 FQNNGV. The length of the CDR3 is 19 residues. CDR3 sequence reads: CASSFKLRLAGGPGAEQDF. The CDR3 coding sequence is TGTGCCAGCAGCTTCAAATTACGCCTAGCGGGAGGTCCGGGGGCCGAGCAGGACTTC.

The rearrangement joins TRBV6-5 to TRBJ2-7, with TRBD1 matching over 8 bases. This CDR3 is 12 amino acids long. Germline trimming cut 7 bases from V and 12 bases from J; bases unmatched to any gene: 11. Germline-derived CDR1 and CDR2 are MNHEY and SVGAGI. The CDR3 nucleotides read TGTGCCAGCACCGGACCGGACAGGGTTTGGTACTTC. This gives the protein CASTGPDRVWYF.

This rearrangement joins TRBV28 to TRBJ1-1; 9 bases map to TRBD1. This CDR3 comprises 16 residues. The V segment lost 8 bases and the J segment 4 bases; nucleotides outside the gene matches: 14. The germline V gene has CDR1 MDHEN and CDR2 SYDVKM. The CDR3 nucleotides read TGTGCCAGCGGTTATTGGGACAGGGTGAAGGGCACTGAAGCTTTCTTT. Amino acid sequence: CASGYWDRVKGTEAFF.

V usage is TRBV2 and J usage is TRBJ2-7; D is uncertain. Trimming pared 4 bases from V and 3 bases from J, leaving 7 bases between. Germline CDR1 SNHLY, CDR2 FYNNEI. There are 12 residues in the CDR3. In nucleotides, the CDR3 is TGTGCCAGCAGTGTTCGACTCTACGAGCAGTACTTC. Translation: CASSVRLYEQYF.

This clonotype was seen just once. Mismatch with germline at one junction end may stem from a read error. CDR3 amino acids: CASSHTDTLYF. DNA of the CDR3: TGTGCCAGCAGCCATACAGATACGCTGTATTTT. This chain uses TRBV27 with TRBJ2-3; D remains ambiguous. This CDR3 comprises 11 residues. CDR1 and CDR2 from the germline V gene are MNHEY and SMNVEV (reference sequence).

This clonotype has a handful of counts. The chain is built from TRBV7-6 and TRBJ1-5; D may be TRBD1 (5 bases). There are 15 residues in the CDR3. V was cut by 1 base and J by 4 bases, with 11 bases left in between. CDR1 and CDR2 (germline): SGHVS, FNYEAQ. The CDR3, as DNA: TGTGCCAGCAGCTTAGAGGTGGGGGTGAATCAGCCCCAGCATTTT. Protein product: CASSLEVGVNQPQHF.